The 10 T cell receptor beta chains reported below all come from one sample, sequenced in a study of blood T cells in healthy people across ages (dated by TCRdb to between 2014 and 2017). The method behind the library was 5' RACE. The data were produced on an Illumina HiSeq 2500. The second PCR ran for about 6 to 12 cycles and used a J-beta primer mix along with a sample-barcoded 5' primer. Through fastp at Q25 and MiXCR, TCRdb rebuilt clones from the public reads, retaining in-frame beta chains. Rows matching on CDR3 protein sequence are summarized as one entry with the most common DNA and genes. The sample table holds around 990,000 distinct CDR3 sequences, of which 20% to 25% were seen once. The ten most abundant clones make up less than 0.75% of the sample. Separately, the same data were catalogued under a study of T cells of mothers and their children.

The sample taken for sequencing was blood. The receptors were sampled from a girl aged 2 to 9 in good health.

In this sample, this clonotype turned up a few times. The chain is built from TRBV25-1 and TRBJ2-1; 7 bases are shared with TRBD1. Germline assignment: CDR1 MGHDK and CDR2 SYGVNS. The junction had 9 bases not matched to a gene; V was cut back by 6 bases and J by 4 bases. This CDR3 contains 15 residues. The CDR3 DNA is TGTGCCAGCAGCGCTGGACAGGCAGAATACAATGAGCAGTTCTTC. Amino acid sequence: CASSAGQAEYNEQFF.

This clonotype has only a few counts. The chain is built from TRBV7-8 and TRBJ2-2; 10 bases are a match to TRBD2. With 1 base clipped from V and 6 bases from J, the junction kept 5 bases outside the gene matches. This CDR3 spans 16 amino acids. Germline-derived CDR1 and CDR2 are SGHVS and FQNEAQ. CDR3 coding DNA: TGTGCCAGCAGCTTAGTTCAGCGGGGGGGCCCCGGGGAGCTGTTTTTT. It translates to CASSLVQRGGPGELFF.

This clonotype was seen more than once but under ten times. The CDR3 region is CASRQTETEAFF. The CDR3, as DNA: TGTGCCAGTAGACAGACAGAGACTGAAGCTTTCTTT. The genes are TRBV19 and TRBJ1-1, with D possibly TRBD1 on 5 matching bases. The CDR3 consists of 12 residues. Deletions cut 6 bases from V and 5 bases from J, with 10 bases between. Looked up from germline, CDR1 is LNHDA and CDR2 is SQIVND (reference sequence).

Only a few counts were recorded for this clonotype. Here the CDR3 reads CSVERQGGITEAFF. The CDR3 bases are TGCAGCGTTGAACGGCAGGGCGGAATCACTGAAGCTTTCTTT. V and J are TRBV29-1 and TRBJ1-1, with a tentative D call TRBD1 (5 bases). V dropped 2 bases and J dropped 4 bases, with 14 bases sitting between them. CDR3 length: 14 amino acids. Germline V CDR1 and CDR2: SQVTM, ANQGSEA.

This CDR3 reads CSALPPARGSDIQYF. CDR3 in DNA: TGCAGCGCCCTACCGCCCGCTCGGGGTTCGGACATTCAGTACTTC. The chain is built from TRBV29-1 and TRBJ2-4; possibly TRBD2 for D (5 bases). CDR3 size: 15 residues. Germline V gene sequence: CDR1 SQVTM, CDR2 ANQGSEA. V lost 7 bases, J lost 8 bases, and 24 bases lay in between. The full variable domain, completed using reference TRBV29-1 and TRBJ2-4, is SAVISQKPSRDICQRGTSLTIQCQVDSQVTMMFWYRQQPGQSLTLIATANQGSEATYESGFVIDKFPISRPNLTFSTLTVSNMSPEDSSIYLCSALPPARGSDIQYFGAGTRLSVL.

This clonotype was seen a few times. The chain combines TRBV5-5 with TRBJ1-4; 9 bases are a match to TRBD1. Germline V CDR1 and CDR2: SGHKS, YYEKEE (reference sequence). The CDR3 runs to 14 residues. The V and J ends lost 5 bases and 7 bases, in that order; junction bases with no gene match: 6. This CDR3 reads CASSSGQGTEKLFF. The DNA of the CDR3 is TGTGCCAGCAGTAGTGGACAGGGGACTGAAAAACTGTTTTTT.

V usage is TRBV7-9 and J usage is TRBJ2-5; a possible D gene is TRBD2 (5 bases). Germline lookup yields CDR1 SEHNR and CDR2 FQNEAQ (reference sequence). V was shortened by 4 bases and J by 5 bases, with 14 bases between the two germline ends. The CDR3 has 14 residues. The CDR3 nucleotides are TGTGCCAGCAGCTCTCCCTGGTCGGGGGAGACCCAGTACTTC. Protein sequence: CASSSPWSGETQYF.

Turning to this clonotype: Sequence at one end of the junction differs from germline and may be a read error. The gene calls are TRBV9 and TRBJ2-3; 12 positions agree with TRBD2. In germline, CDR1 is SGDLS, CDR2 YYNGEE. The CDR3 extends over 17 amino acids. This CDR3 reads CARSVGLAGILTDTQYF. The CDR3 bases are TGTGCCCGCAGCGTAGGACTAGCGGGGATCTTGACAGATACGCAGTATTTT.

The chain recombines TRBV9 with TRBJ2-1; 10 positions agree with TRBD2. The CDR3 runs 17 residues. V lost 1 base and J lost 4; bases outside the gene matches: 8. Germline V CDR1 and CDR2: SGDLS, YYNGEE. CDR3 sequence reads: CASSVSLAGEAYNEQFF. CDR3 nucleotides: TGTGCCAGCAGCGTATCGCTAGCGGGAGAAGCTTACAATGAGCAGTTCTTC.

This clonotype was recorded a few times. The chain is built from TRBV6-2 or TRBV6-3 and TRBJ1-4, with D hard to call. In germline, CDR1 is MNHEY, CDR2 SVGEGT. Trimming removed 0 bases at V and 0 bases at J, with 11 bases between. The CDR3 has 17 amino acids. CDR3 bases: TGTGCCAGCAGTTACTCGGGTAGACCTGCAACTAATGAAAAACTGTTTTTT. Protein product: CASSYSGRPATNEKLFF.